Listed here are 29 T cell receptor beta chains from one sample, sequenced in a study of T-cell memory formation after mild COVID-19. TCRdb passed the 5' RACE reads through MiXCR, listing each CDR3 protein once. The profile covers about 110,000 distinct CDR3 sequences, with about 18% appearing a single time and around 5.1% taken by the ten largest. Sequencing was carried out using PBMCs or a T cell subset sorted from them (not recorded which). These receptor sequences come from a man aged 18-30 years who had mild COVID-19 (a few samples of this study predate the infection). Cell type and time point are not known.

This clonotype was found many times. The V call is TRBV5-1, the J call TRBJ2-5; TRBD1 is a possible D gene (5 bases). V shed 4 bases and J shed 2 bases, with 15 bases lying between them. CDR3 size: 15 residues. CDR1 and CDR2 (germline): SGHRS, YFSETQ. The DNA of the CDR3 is TGCGCCAGCAGCAGCCCCAGGGCGGCTCAAGAGACCCAGTACTTC. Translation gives CASSSPRAAQETQYF.

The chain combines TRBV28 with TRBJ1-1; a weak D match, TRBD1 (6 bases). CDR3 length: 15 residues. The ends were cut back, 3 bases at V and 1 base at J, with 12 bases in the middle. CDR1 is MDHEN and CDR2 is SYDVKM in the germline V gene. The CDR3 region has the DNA TGTGCCAGCAGTTTCCGCGGGGGCGGGAACACTGAAGCTTTCTTT. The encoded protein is CASSFRGGGNTEAFF.

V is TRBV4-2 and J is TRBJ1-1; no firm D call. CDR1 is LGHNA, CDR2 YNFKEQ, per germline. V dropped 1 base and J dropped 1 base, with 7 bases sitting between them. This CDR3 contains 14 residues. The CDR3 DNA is TGTGCCAGCAGCCAAGGACACCAGAACACTGAAGCTTTCTTT. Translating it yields CASSQGHQNTEAFF.

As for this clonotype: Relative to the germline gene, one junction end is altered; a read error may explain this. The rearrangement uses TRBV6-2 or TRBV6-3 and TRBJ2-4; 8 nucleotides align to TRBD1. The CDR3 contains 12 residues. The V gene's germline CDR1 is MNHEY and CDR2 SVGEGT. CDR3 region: CASSSPGRGLHF. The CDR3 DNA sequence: TGTGCCAGCAGTTCACCCGGCAGGGGGCTTCACTTC.

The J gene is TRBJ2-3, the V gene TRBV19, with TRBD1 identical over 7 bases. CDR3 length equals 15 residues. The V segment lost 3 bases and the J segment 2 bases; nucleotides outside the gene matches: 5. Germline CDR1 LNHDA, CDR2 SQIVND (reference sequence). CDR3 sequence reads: CASSIRDRDTDTQYF. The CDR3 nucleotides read TGTGCCAGTAGTATTCGGGACAGAGACACAGATACGCAGTATTTT.

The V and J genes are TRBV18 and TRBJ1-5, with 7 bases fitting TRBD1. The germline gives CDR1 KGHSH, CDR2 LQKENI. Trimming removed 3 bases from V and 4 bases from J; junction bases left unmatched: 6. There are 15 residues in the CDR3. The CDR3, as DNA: TGTGCCAGCTCACCGGCAGCAGGGGGTAATCAGCCCCAGCATTTT. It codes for CASSPAAGGNQPQHF.

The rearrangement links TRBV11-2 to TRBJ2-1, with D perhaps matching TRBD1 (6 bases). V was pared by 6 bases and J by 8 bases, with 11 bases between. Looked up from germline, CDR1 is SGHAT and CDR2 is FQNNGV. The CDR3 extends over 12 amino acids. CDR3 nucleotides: TGTGCCAGCAGGGAGGACAGTTATGAGCAGTTCTTC. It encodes CASREDSYEQFF.

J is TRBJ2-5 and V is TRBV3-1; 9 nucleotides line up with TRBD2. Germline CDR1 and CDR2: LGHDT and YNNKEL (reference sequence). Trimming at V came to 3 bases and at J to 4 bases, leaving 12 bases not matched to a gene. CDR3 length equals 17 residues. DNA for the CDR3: TGTGCCAGCAGCCACCGCAGCGGGGGGCTGTATCTAGAGACCCAGTACTTC. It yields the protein CASSHRSGGLYLETQYF.

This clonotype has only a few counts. CDR3 amino acids: CASSLRAQGSGNTIYF. DNA for the CDR3: TGCGCCAGCAGCTTGAGGGCTCAGGGGTCGGGAAACACCATATATTTT. The chain recombines TRBV5-1 with TRBJ1-3; D possibly corresponds to TRBD1 (6 bases). The CDR3 loop spans 16 amino acids. CDR1 and CDR2 (germline): SGHRS, YFSETQ. Deletions cut 1 base from V and 4 bases from J, with 15 bases between.

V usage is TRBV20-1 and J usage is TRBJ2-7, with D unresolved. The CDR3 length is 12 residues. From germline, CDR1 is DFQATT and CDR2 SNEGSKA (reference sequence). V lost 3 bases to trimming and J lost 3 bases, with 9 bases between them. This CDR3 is CSASLSDYEQYF. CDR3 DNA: TGCAGTGCTAGCCTCTCAGACTACGAGCAGTACTTC.

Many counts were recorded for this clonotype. CDR3 region: CSVATSGGLQFF. The CDR3 region has the DNA TGCAGCGTTGCCACTAGCGGGGGGTTACAGTTCTTC. The gene calls are TRBV29-1 and TRBJ2-1; 12 bases align to TRBD2. The CDR3 consists of 12 residues. Trimming took 4 bases from V and 13 from J; bases not matched to a gene: 5. Germline V gene lookup returns CDR1 SQVTM and CDR2 ANQGSEA.

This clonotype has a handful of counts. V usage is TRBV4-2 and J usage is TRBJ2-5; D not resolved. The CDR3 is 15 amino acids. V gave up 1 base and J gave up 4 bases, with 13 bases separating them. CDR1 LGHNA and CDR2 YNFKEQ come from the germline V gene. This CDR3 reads CASSQVWASGETQYF. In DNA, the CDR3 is TGTGCCAGCAGCCAAGTTTGGGCTAGTGGAGAGACCCAGTACTTC.

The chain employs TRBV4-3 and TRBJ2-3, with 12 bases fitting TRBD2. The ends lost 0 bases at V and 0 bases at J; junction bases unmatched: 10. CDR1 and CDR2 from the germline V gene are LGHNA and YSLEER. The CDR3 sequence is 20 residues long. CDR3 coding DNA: TGCGCCAGCAGCCAAGATGGTGGAAAAGGACTAGCGGGGAGCACAGATACGCAGTATTTT. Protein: CASSQDGGKGLAGSTDTQYF.

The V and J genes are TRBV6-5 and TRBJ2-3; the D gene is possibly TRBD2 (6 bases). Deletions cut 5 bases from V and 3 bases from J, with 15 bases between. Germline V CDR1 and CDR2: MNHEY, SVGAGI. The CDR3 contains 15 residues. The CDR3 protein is CASSASGGFTDTQYF. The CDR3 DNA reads TGTGCCAGCAGTGCCTCCGGAGGGTTTACAGATACGCAGTATTTT.

The CDR3 coding sequence is TGTGCCAGCAGCTTATGGGGGCGTGAAGCTTTCTTT. Residues: CASSLWGREAFF. The J gene is TRBJ1-1, the V gene TRBV7-9, with TRBD1 as a possible D gene (6 bases). Germline V gives CDR1 SEHNR, CDR2 FQNEAQ (reference sequence). CDR3 size: 12 residues. The germline V and J ends were trimmed by 2 bases and 7 bases, with 8 bases remaining between them.

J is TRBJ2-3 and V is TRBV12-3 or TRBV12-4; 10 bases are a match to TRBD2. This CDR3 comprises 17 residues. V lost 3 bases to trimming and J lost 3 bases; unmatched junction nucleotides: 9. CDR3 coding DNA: TGTGCCAGCAGTTTTAGGCTAGCGGGGGTATTGACAGATACGCAGTATTTT. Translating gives CASSFRLAGVLTDTQYF.

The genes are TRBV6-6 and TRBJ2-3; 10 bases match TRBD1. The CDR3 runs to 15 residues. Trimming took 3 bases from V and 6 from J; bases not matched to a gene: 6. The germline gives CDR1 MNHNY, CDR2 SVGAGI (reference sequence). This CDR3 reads CASSYGDRGWDTQYF. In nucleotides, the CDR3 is TGTGCCAGCAGTTATGGGGACAGGGGATGGGATACGCAGTATTTT.

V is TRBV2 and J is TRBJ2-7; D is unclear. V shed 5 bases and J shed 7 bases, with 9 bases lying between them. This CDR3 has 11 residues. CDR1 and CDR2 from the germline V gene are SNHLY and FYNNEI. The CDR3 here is CASSPPLEQYV. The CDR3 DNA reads TGTGCCAGCAGTCCCCCACTGGAGCAGTACGTC.

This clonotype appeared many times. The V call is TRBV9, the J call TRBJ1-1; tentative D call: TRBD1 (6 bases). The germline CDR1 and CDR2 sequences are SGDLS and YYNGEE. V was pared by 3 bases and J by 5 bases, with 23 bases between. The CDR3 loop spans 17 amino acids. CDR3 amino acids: CASSGPAGATMGTEAFF. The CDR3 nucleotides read TGTGCCAGCAGCGGACCCGCAGGGGCGACCATGGGGACTGAAGCTTTCTTT. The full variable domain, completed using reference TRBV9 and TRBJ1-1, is DSGVTQTPKHLITATGQRVTLRCSPRSGDLSVYWYQQSLDQGLQFLIQYYNGEERAKGNILERFSAQQFPDLHSELNLSSLELGDSALYFCASSGPAGATMGTEAFFGQGTRLTVV.

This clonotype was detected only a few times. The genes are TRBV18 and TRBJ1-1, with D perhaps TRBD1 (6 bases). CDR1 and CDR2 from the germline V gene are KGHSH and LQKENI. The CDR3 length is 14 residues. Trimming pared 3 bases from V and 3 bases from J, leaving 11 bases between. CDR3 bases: TGTGCCAGCTCACCCTCGGGGGGCGACACTGAAGCTTTCTTT. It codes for CASSPSGGDTEAFF.

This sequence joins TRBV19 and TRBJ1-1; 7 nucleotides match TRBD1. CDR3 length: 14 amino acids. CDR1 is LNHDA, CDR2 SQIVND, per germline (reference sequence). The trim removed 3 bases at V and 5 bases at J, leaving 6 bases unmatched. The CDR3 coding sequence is TGTGCCAGTAGTATCGGGACAGAGCCTACTGAAGCTTTCTTT. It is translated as CASSIGTEPTEAFF.

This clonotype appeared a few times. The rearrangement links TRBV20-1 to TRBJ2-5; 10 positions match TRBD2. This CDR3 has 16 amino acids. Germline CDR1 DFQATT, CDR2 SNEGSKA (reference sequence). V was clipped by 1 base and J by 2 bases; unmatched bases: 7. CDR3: CSARALAGELQETQYF. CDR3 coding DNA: TGCAGTGCTAGAGCCCTAGCGGGGGAGTTACAAGAGACCCAGTACTTC.

CDR3 sequence: CSALQGGHYEQYV. The CDR3 DNA follows: TGCAGTGCCCTACAAGGAGGGCACTACGAGCAGTACGTC. The rearrangement links TRBV20-1 to TRBJ2-7; a weak D match, TRBD2 (6 bases). The V end lost 6 bases, the J end lost 3 bases, and 15 bases lay between the germline ends. Looked up from germline, CDR1 is DFQATT and CDR2 is SNEGSKA (reference sequence). The CDR3 extends over 13 amino acids.

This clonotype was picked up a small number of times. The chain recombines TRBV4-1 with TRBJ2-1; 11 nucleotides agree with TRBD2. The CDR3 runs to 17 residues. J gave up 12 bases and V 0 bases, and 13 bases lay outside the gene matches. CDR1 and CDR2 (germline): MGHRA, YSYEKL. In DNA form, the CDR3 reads TGCGCCAGCAGCCAAGATGGGACTAGCGGTCATAATCGTGGGCAGTTCTTC. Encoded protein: CASSQDGTSGHNRGQFF.

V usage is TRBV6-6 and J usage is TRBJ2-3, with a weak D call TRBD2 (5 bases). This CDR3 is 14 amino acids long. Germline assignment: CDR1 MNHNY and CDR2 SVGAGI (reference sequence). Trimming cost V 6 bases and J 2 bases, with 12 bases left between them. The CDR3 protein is CASRDRGVTDTQYF. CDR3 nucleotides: TGTGCCAGCAGGGATCGGGGAGTCACAGATACGCAGTATTTT.

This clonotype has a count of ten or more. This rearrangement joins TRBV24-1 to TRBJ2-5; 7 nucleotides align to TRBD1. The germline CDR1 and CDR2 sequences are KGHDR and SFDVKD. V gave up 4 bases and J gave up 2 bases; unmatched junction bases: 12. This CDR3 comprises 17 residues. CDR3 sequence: CATSDSGQDRLQETQYF. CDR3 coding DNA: TGTGCCACCAGTGACTCCGGTCAGGACAGGCTACAAGAGACCCAGTACTTC.

CDR3 residues: CATSRDFGQAAYGYTF. DNA for the CDR3: TGTGCCACCAGCAGAGACTTTGGACAGGCTGCCTATGGCTACACCTTC. This chain joins TRBV15 and TRBJ1-2, with 7 bases fitting TRBD1. The V segment lost 0 bases and the J segment 4 bases; nucleotides outside the gene matches: 8. The CDR3 is 16 amino acids. Germline lookup yields CDR1 LNHNV and CDR2 YYDKDF (reference sequence).

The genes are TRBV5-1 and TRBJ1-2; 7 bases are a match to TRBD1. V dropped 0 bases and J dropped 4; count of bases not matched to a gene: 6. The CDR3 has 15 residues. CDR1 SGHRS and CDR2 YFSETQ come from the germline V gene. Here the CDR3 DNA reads TGCGCCAGCAGCTTGGAACAGGGGACCTTCTATGGCTACACCTTC. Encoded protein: CASSLEQGTFYGYTF. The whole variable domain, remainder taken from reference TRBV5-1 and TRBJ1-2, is KAGVTQTPRYLIKTRGQQVTLSCSPISGHRSVSWYQQTPGQGLQFLFEYFSETQRNKGNFPGRFSGRQFSNSRSEMNVSTLELGDSALYLCASSLEQGTFYGYTFGSGTRLTVV.

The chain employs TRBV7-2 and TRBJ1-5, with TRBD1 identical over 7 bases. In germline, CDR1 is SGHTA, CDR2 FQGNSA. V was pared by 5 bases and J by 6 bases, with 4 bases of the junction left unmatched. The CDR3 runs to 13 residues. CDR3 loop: CASSDRVGQPQHF. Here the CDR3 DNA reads TGTGCCAGCAGCGACAGGGTGGGTCAGCCCCAGCATTTT.